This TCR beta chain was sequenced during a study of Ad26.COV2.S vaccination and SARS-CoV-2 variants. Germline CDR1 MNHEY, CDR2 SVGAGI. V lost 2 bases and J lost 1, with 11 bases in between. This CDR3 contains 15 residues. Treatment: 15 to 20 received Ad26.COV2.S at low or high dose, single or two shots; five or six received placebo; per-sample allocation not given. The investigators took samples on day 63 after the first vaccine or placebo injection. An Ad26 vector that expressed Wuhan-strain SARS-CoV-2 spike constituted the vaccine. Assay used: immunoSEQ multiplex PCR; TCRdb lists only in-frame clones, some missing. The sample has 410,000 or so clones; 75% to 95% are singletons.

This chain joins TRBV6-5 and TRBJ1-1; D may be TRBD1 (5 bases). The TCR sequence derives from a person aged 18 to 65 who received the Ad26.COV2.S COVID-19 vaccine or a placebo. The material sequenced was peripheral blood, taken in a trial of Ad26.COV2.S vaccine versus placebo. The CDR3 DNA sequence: TGTGCCAGCAGTTACCAAAGTACAGGGAACACTGAAGCTTTCTTT. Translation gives CASSYQSTGNTEAFF.